The TCR beta chain described here comes from a study of blood T cell repertoires in COVID-19. At the level of the study: Whether acute or convalescent, the COVID-19 samples came from the United States, Italy and Spain. PBMCs, B-cell-depleted T cells, or T cells provided the cDNA or gDNA that made up the material.

Authors' methods: Amplification with reference gene primers provided the estimates of nucleated cell counts. Using immunoSEQ multiplex PCR, the repertoire was profiled, and TCRdb retains in-frame clones only, with some absent. Clone size and V and J calls were adopted from that table, with D and trimming inferred from the DNA. The table lists 90,000 or so clones, 88% of them singletons. Germline V gene data show CDR1 as MDHEN and CDR2 as SYDVKM. The V end was cut by 1 base, the J end by 5 bases, with 10 bases between. The CDR3 is 14 residues long. This clone appeared a few times. This chain links TRBV28 with TRBJ2-3; a possible D gene is TRBD2 (6 bases). The receptor comes from a man aged 60-69 years with acute or convalescent COVID-19. The source material was peripheral blood. CDR3 in amino acids: CASSLYGGGDTQYF. The DNA for the CDR3 is TGTGCCAGCAGTTTATATGGGGGAGGAGATACGCAGTATTTT.